These T cell receptor beta chains were read from a single sample in a study of response to subunit inactivated influenza vaccine. TCRdb ran MiXCR on the RT-PCR reads and lists one entry per CDR3 protein. The sample has some 800,000 distinct CDR3 sequences; around 20% are singletons. Sequencing was performed on PBMCs from blood, taken approximately 5 days after vaccination. These receptor sequences come from a man aged 50 or older who received an inactivated influenza vaccine. CDR3s include the opening cysteine and the closing phenylalanine or tryptophan. D genes are given only for firm matches. Rows may omit the clone size; those that give it use once, few, many or a size class.

>few|TRBJ1-1|-|TRBV12-3/TRBV12-4
CASSLGGYSTEAFF
TGTGCCAGCAGTTTGGGGGGATACAGCACTGAAGCTTTCTTT
>-|TRBJ1-6|-|TRBV7-9
CASSLGSGDNSPLHF
TGTGCCAGCAGCCTGGGATCAGGGGATAATTCACCCCTCCACTTT
>-|TRBJ2-1|TRBD1|TRBV4-1
CASSQAPGQGVTNEQFF
TGCGCCAGCAGCCAAGCCCCGGGACAGGGGGTTACTAATGAGCAGTTCTTC
>few|TRBJ2-5|-|TRBV20-1
CSAERGAQETQYF
TGCAGTGCCGAAAGAGGGGCCCAAGAGACCCAGTACTTC
>few|TRBJ2-5|-|TRBV7-3
CASSLTSSRETQYF
TGTGCCAGCAGCTTGACTAGTAGCCGAGAGACCCAGTACTTC
>few|TRBJ1-1|-|TRBV9
CASSVGAANTEAFF
TGTGCCAGCAGCGTAGGGGCAGCAAACACTGAAGCTTTCTTT
>-|TRBJ1-1|-|TRBV20-1
CSARDVRGMNTEAFF
TGCAGTGCTAGAGATGTGAGGGGGATGAACACTGAAGCTTTCTTT
>-|TRBJ2-5|-|TRBV20-1
CSASQAGKETQYF
TGCAGTGCTAGTCAAGCAGGGAAAGAGACCCAGTACTTC
>-|TRBJ1-2|-|TRBV28
CASSPQGGGTRYGYTF
TGTGCCAGCAGTCCGCAAGGAGGGGGGACCCGCTATGGCTACACCTTC
>-|TRBJ2-3|TRBD2|TRBV20-1
CSASYGTTSTTDTQYF
TGCAGTGCTAGCTATGGGACTACCAGTACCACAGATACGCAGTATTTT
>-|TRBJ2-7|TRBD1|TRBV5-1
CASSLGQGIIYEQYF
TGCGCCAGCAGCCTCGGACAGGGGATAATTTACGAGCAGTACTTC
>-|TRBJ2-7|TRBD1|TRBV7-2
CASSAVGDSFYEQYF
TGTGCCAGCAGCGCCGTAGGGGACAGCTTCTACGAGCAGTACTTC
>-|TRBJ1-4|-|TRBV9
CASSVNEGRSNEKLFF
TGTGCCAGCAGCGTGAACGAGGGCAGGAGTAATGAAAAACTGTTTTTT
>few|TRBJ1-6|-|TRBV5-1
CASSLAGYSPLHF
TGCGCCAGCAGCTTGGCAGGGTATTCACCCCTCCACTTT
>few|TRBJ1-5|TRBD1|TRBV3-1
CASSPSLKGAGQPQHF
TGTGCCAGCAGCCCCTCTCTCAAGGGGGCTGGGCAGCCCCAGCATTTT
>many|TRBJ2-1|TRBD2|TRBV29-1
CSVESSGAYNEQFF
TGCAGCGTTGAATCCAGCGGGGCTTACAATGAGCAGTTCTTC
>few|TRBJ1-6|-|TRBV7-2
CASSFGSVKAPLHF
TGTGCCAGCAGCTTCGGCTCGGTCAAAGCACCCCTCCACTTT
>few|TRBJ2-5|-|TRBV9
CASSGGDAVTQYF
TGTGCCAGCAGTGGGGGTGACGCTGTGACCCAGTACTTC
>-|TRBJ2-1|-|TRBV20-1
CSARDGAGSSYNEQFF
TGCAGTGCTAGAGATGGCGCGGGTAGCTCCTACAATGAGCAGTTCTTC
>-|TRBJ1-2|-|TRBV6-1
CASHIEAGGRGYGYTF
TGTGCCAGCCATATAGAGGCGGGGGGAAGAGGCTATGGCTACACCTTC
>-|TRBJ2-2|-|TRBV4-2
CASSQEGPGELFF
TGTGCCAGCAGCCAAGAGGGTCCCGGGGAGCTGTTTTTT
>-|TRBJ2-1|-|TRBV7-2
CASSPGTDVAEQFF
TGTGCCAGCAGCCCCGGGACTGACGTCGCCGAGCAGTTCTTC
>few|TRBJ1-4|-|TRBV7-9
CASSLGASEKLFF
TGTGCCAGCAGCCTCGGGGCGAGTGAAAAACTGTTTTTT
>many|TRBJ2-7|-|TRBV5-1
CASSLLVNYEQYF
TGCGCCAGCAGCTTGTTGGTCAACTACGAGCAGTACTTC
>once|TRBJ2-7|-|TRBV4-3
CASTQGWIRQARDEQYF
TGCGCCAGCACCCAAGGCTGGATACGACAGGCGAGGGACGAGCAGTACTTC
>few|TRBJ1-1|TRBD1|TRBV20-1
CSGSTGPIEAFF
TGCAGTGGGTCGACAGGGCCAATTGAAGCTTTCTTT
>few|TRBJ1-5|TRBD1|TRBV9
CASSAGTGRQPQHF
TGTGCCAGCAGCGCCGGGACAGGGAGGCAGCCCCAGCATTTT
>-|TRBJ1-5|-|TRBV12-3/TRBV12-4
CASRDRYSNQPQHF
TGTGCCAGCAGGGATAGGTATAGCAATCAGCCCCAGCATTTT
>-|TRBJ1-2|-|TRBV30
CAWSRSLNGYTF
TGTGCCTGGAGCCGGTCATTGAATGGCTACACCTTC
>once|TRBJ2-3|TRBD1|TRBV20-1
CSARGTGAMSTDTQYF
TGCAGTGCTAGGGGGACAGGGGCGATGAGCACAGATACGCAGTATTTT
>-|TRBJ2-5|TRBD1|TRBV5-1
CASSLPQGSGETQYF
TGCGCCAGCAGCTTGCCACAGGGGTCCGGGGAGACCCAGTACTTC
>-|TRBJ2-2|TRBD2|TRBV3-1
CASSQGQRGNTGELFF
TGTGCCAGCAGCCAAGGGCAGCGGGGGAACACCGGGGAGCTGTTTTTT
>few|TRBJ2-2|-|TRBV27
CASSTSIRRFGGTGELFF
TGTGCCAGCAGTACCTCAATCCGGCGTTTCGGGGGCACCGGGGAGCTGTTTTTT
>once|TRBJ2-7|-|TRBV20-1
CSAPTGLSSYEQYF
TGCAGTGCTCCGACAGGCCTCAGCTCCTACGAGCAGTACTTC
>many|TRBJ2-3|TRBD1|TRBV29-1
CSVDSGTGISDTQYF
TGCAGCGTTGATTCCGGGACAGGGATCTCAGATACGCAGTATTTT
>few|TRBJ1-5|-|TRBV4-2
CASSQVFGGNQPQHF
TGTGCCAGCAGCCAAGTCTTTGGAGGGAATCAGCCCCAGCATTTT
>-|TRBJ1-1|-|TRBV6-1
CASNIGPRIVNTEAFF
TGTGCCAGCAATATAGGTCCCCGGATCGTGAACACTGAAGCTTTCTTT
>few|TRBJ2-1|-|TRBV28
CASSLDGHRASYNEQFF
TGTGCCAGCAGTTTAGATGGTCACCGAGCCTCCTACAATGAGCAGTTCTTC
>few|TRBJ2-2|TRBD2|TRBV10-3
CAISDAGTSSGELFF
TGTGCCATCAGTGACGCCGGGACTAGCTCCGGGGAGCTGTTTTTT
>few|TRBJ1-4|-|TRBV12-3/TRBV12-4
CASSPTGTGNEKLFF
TGTGCCAGCAGTCCCACCGGGACGGGTAATGAAAAACTGTTTTTT
>many|TRBJ1-6|-|TRBV12-3/TRBV12-4
CASKIQGGSPLHF
TGTGCCAGCAAGATACAGGGTGGGTCACCCCTCCACTTT
>few|TRBJ2-3|-|TRBV7-9
CAGGRGSTDTQYF
TGTGCCGGCGGGCGGGGCAGCACAGATACGCAGTATTTT
>-|TRBJ2-3|-|TRBV7-6
CASSLGWGSSTDTQYF
TGTGCCAGCAGCTTAGGGTGGGGGAGTAGCACAGATACGCAGTATTTT
>-|TRBJ2-5|-|TRBV7-6
CASSFGQNQETQYF
TGTGCCAGCAGCTTTGGACAGAACCAAGAGACCCAGTACTTC
>few|TRBJ2-3|TRBD1|TRBV6-2/TRBV6-3
CASSRTGVTDTQYF
TGTGCCAGCAGTCGGACAGGGGTCACAGATACGCAGTATTTT
>-|TRBJ2-7|TRBD1|TRBV15
CATSREGTGDDEQYF
TGTGCCACCAGCAGAGAGGGGACAGGGGATGACGAGCAGTACTTC
>many|TRBJ2-6|-|TRBV18
CASSPIDRLVSSGANVLTF
TGTGCCAGCTCACCCATAGACAGATTAGTCAGCTCTGGGGCCAACGTCCTGACTTTC
>-|TRBJ1-4|-|TRBV20-1
CSAEWRSGGEKLFF
TGCAGTGCGGAATGGAGATCGGGCGGTGAAAAACTGTTTTTT
>few|TRBJ2-7|-|TRBV6-5
CASSYGSQGYEQYF
TGTGCCAGCAGTTACGGTTCACAGGGTTACGAGCAGTACTTC